Shown below are 25 T cell receptor beta chains from a single sample sequenced in a study of human thymus T cells (dated by TCRdb to the early 2020s). The library was generated by the immunoSEQ multiplex PCR assay. In its TCRdb copy, this immuneACCESS table keeps in-frame sequences only and misses some clones. Where compared with another copy, unresolved V genes explain less than half of these, and the others have no known cause. This sample lists approximately 40,000 clones; nearly 95% were detected once. More than 0.1% of the sample is in the top ten clones. The sequenced sample consisted of blood. Receptors originate from a boy in the first two years of life with a congenital heart defect but otherwise immunologically healthy.

This clone was counted a single time. The V gene is TRBV27, the J gene TRBJ1-2; 9 positions match TRBD1. Germline V gene lookup returns CDR1 MNHEY and CDR2 SMNVEV (reference sequence). The J segment lost 2 bases and the V segment lost 5 bases, leaving 6 bases of the junction unmatched. The CDR3 sequence is 15 residues long. CDR3 in DNA: TGTGCCAGCAGTCCCCCGGGACAGGGAAACTATGGCTACACCTTC. As protein: CASSPPGQGNYGYTF.

The genes are TRBV20-1 and TRBJ2-3, with D possibly matching TRBD2 (6 bases). The CDR3 totals 10 residues. The germline V gene has CDR1 DFQATT and CDR2 SNEGSKA (reference sequence). V lost 3 bases and J 8 bases, leaving 6 bases between the germline ends. The CDR3 DNA reads as TGCAGTGCTAGCGGGGGTACGCAGTATTTT. Protein: CSASGGTQYF.

The DNA of the CDR3 is TGTGCCAGCAGTTTACCCTTGAGGGGCGGTCAGCCCCAGCATTTT. This translates into CASSLPLRGGQPQHF. This rearrangement joins TRBV28 to TRBJ1-5; D is perhaps TRBD1 (5 bases). CDR1 is MDHEN and CDR2 is SYDVKM in the germline V gene. V shed 2 bases and J shed 6 bases, with 14 bases lying between them. This CDR3 is 15 amino acids long.

The V gene is TRBV7-9, the J gene TRBJ1-1; a possible D gene is TRBD1 (5 bases). In germline, CDR1 is SEHNR, CDR2 FQNEAQ (reference sequence). The length of the CDR3 is 15 residues. The V end lost 1 base, the J end lost 6 bases, and 15 bases lay between the germline ends. This CDR3 reads CASSLGGVGDAEAFF. As DNA, the CDR3 is TGTGCCAGCAGCTTAGGTGGGGTCGGGGACGCTGAAGCTTTCTTT. Using reference TRBV7-9 and TRBJ1-1 for the parts outside the CDR3, the full variable domain is DTGVSQNPRHKITKRGQNVTFRCDPISEHNRLYWYRQTLGQGPEFLTYFQNEAQLEKSRLLSDRFSAERPKGSFSTLEIQRTEQGDSAMYLCASSLGGVGDAEAFFGQGTRLTVV.

The genes are TRBV7-2 and TRBJ2-1; a possible D gene is TRBD2 (6 bases). The CDR3 extends over 18 amino acids. Germline V lookup: CDR1 SGHTA, CDR2 FQGNSA. V lost 7 bases to trimming and J lost 0 bases, with 22 bases between them. CDR3 coding DNA: TGTGCCAGCACCCCAACTAGCCCGATCCTTAGCTCCTACAATGAGCAGTTCTTC. Encoded protein: CASTPTSPILSSYNEQFF.

V usage is TRBV6-5 and J usage is TRBJ2-1, with a possible D match to TRBD2 (5 bases). The germline V gene encodes CDR1 MNHEY and CDR2 SVGAGI. Trimming took 2 bases from V and 9 from J, leaving 11 bases between them. The CDR3 spans 13 residues. The CDR3 DNA reads TGTGCCAGCAGTTACGAGGGATGGGGTGAGCAGTTCTTC. Residues: CASSYEGWGEQFF.

The chain carries TRBV25-1 and TRBJ1-1, with 8 bases fitting TRBD1. After removal of 6 bases from V and 5 bases from J, the junction contained 5 bases not matched to a gene. The CDR3 spans 13 residues. The germline V gene has CDR1 MGHDK and CDR2 SYGVNS. CDR3 sequence (DNA): TGTGCCAGCAGCGGACAGGGAGGTACTGAAGCTTTCTTT. Its translation is CASSGQGGTEAFF.

The chain combines TRBV6-5 with TRBJ1-2, with TRBD1 identical over 9 bases. CDR1 is MNHEY, CDR2 SVGAGI, per germline. The trim removed 0 bases at V and 9 bases at J, leaving 8 bases unmatched. CDR3 length: 15 amino acids. The CDR3 coding sequence is TGTGCCAGCAGTTACTCTTGGACAGGGGCTATCAGCTACACCTTC. The encoded protein is CASSYSWTGAISYTF.

The chain uses TRBV7-9 and TRBJ1-3; 7 bases align to TRBD1. V was pared by 5 bases and J by 6 bases, with 4 bases of the junction left unmatched. Germline V gene lookup returns CDR1 SEHNR and CDR2 FQNEAQ (reference sequence). The CDR3 spans 13 residues. In nucleotides, the CDR3 is TGTGCCAGCAGCGTGACAGGGACAAACACCATATATTTT. This translates into CASSVTGTNTIYF. The full variable domain, with the rest looked up from reference TRBV7-9 and TRBJ1-3, is DTGVSQNPRHKITKRGQNVTFRCDPISEHNRLYWYRQTLGQGPEFLTYFQNEAQLEKSRLLSDRFSAERPKGSFSTLEIQRTEQGDSAMYLCASSVTGTNTIYFGEGSWLTVV.

This chain connects TRBV4-1 to TRBJ2-3; maybe TRBD1 (5 bases). CDR1 and CDR2 (germline): MGHRA, YSYEKL. The CDR3 loop spans 16 amino acids. Trimming stripped 5 bases from V and 0 bases from J, with 15 bases between. The CDR3 spells CASSFRQSPSTDTQYF. The CDR3, as DNA: TGCGCCAGCAGCTTTCGACAGTCTCCTAGCACAGATACGCAGTATTTT.

This chain links TRBV21-1 with TRBJ1-5. TRBV21-1 is recorded as a pseudogene. This CDR3 contains 16 residues. As DNA, the CDR3 is TGTGCCAGCAGCAAAGTAATAGGGTATAGCAATCAGCCCCAGCATTTT. Its translation: CASSKVIGYSNQPQHF.

This chain joins TRBV2 and TRBJ1-2; unclear D gene. The CDR3 is 12 residues long. The germline gives CDR1 SNHLY, CDR2 FYNNEI. V was pared by 0 bases and J by 7 bases, with 6 bases between. CDR3 nucleotide sequence: TGTGCCAGCAGTGAAGCGAGGAGTGGCTACACCTTC. Amino acid sequence: CASSEARSGYTF. The variable domain in full, completed from reference TRBV2 and TRBJ1-2, reads EPEVTQTPSHQVTQMGQEVILRCVPISNHLYFYWYRQILGQKVEFLVSFYNNEISEKSEIFDDQFSVERPDGSNFTLKIRSTKLEDSAMYFCASSEARSGYTFGSGTRLTVV.

The chain uses TRBV7-2 and TRBJ2-5; D unclear. V shed 1 base and J shed 5 bases, with 5 bases lying between them. CDR1 and CDR2 (germline): SGHTA, FQGNSA. The CDR3 spans 12 residues. The CDR3, as DNA: TGTGCCAGCAGCTTAGGTAGTGAGACCCAGTACTTC. As protein: CASSLGSETQYF.

In this sample, this clone turned up a few times. The genes are TRBV10-3 and TRBJ1-6; TRBD1 matches 7 bases. Germline values: CDR1 ENHRY, CDR2 SYGVKD. The CDR3 loop spans 14 amino acids. The J segment lost 7 bases and the V segment lost 0 bases, leaving 0 bases of the junction unmatched. The DNA for the CDR3 is TGTGCCATCAGTGAGTCAGGGGGCAATTCACCCCTCCACTTT. This encodes CAISESGGNSPLHF.

The chain recombines TRBV4-1 with TRBJ2-1, with D possibly TRBD2 on 6 matching bases. With 3 bases removed from V and 7 bases from J, the gap between germline ends came to 13 bases. From germline, CDR1 is MGHRA and CDR2 YSYEKL. The CDR3 is 14 amino acids. CDR3 in DNA: TGCGCCAGCAGCCAGCGGGACCCGGAGAATGAGCAGTTCTTC. It is translated as CASSQRDPENEQFF.

This chain connects TRBV20-1 to TRBJ2-5; D gene ambiguous. The CDR3 is 11 amino acids. V was pared by 6 bases and J by 2 bases, with 7 bases between. From germline, CDR1 is DFQATT and CDR2 SNEGSKA (reference sequence). The CDR3 region has the DNA TGCAGTGCAATTAAGCAAGAGACCCAGTACTTC. It yields the protein CSAIKQETQYF.

The chain links TRBV28 to TRBJ2-2; 11 nucleotides align to TRBD2. J lost 2 bases, V lost 3 bases, and 8 bases had no gene match. In germline, CDR1 is MDHEN, CDR2 SYDVKM. The CDR3 sequence is 18 residues long. Here the CDR3 DNA reads TGTGCCAGCAGTTTCCCCCGAACTAGCGGGGGAAACACCGGGGAGCTGTTTTTT. Translated, it gives CASSFPRTSGGNTGELFF.

This clone has a single count. V gene TRBV9 combines with J gene TRBJ2-7, with D perhaps matching TRBD2 (6 bases). V lost 0 bases and J 6 bases, leaving 13 bases between the germline ends. CDR1 is SGDLS, CDR2 YYNGEE, per germline. The CDR3 is 14 residues long. This CDR3 reads CASSVGGDPPEQYF. The CDR3 DNA reads TGTGCCAGCAGCGTAGGGGGGGACCCTCCCGAGCAGTACTTC.

The rearrangement uses TRBV9 and TRBJ2-5; 11 nucleotides agree with TRBD2. CDR1 is SGDLS, CDR2 YYNGEE, per germline. The trim removed 6 bases at V and 3 bases at J, leaving 1 base unmatched. The CDR3 is 13 residues long. The CDR3 spells CASTGLAEETQYF. CDR3 nucleotide sequence: TGTGCCAGCACGGGACTAGCGGAAGAGACCCAGTACTTC. The whole variable domain, filled in from reference TRBV9 and TRBJ2-5, reads DSGVTQTPKHLITATGQRVTLRCSPRSGDLSVYWYQQSLDQGLQFLIQYYNGEERAKGNILERFSAQQFPDLHSELNLSSLELGDSALYFCASTGLAEETQYFGPGTRLLVL.

The chain employs TRBV7-2 and TRBJ1-1, with unresolved D. The CDR3 is 16 residues long. Germline assignment: CDR1 SGHTA and CDR2 FQGNSA. V was shortened by 1 base and J by 2 bases, with 14 bases between the two germline ends. CDR3 bases: TGTGCCAGCAGCTTAGAATATGGACGGACTAACACTGAAGCTTTCTTT. Its translation: CASSLEYGRTNTEAFF.

The chain couples TRBV28 to TRBJ2-5; the match to TRBD2 covers 7 bases. The CDR3 sequence is 13 residues long. With V trimmed by 5 bases and J by 2 bases, 2 bases remained unmatched. The germline gives CDR1 MDHEN, CDR2 SYDVKM. The CDR3 spells CASSLAAQETQYF. As DNA, the CDR3 is TGTGCCAGCAGTCTAGCGGCTCAAGAGACCCAGTACTTC.

The chain employs TRBV23-1 and TRBJ2-5; TRBD1 is a possible D gene (5 bases). TRBV23-1 is placed among ORFs of uncertain function. Trimming left V 3 bases short and J 1 base short, with 18 bases between. The CDR3 runs to 17 residues. The CDR3 loop is CASSHLPGPGPQETQYF. CDR3 bases: TGCGCCAGCAGTCACCTTCCCGGGCCAGGGCCCCAAGAGACCCAGTACTTC.

The CDR3 region is CASSPRFDTQYF. The DNA for the CDR3 is TGTGCCAGCAGCCCCCGCTTTGATACGCAGTATTTT. The rearrangement uses TRBV9 and TRBJ2-3, with no clear D. CDR1 is SGDLS and CDR2 is YYNGEE in the germline V gene. V was clipped by 4 bases and J by 6 bases, with 9 bases between them. CDR3 length equals 12 residues. Full variable domain (outside the CDR3, taken from reference TRBV9 and TRBJ2-3): DSGVTQTPKHLITATGQRVTLRCSPRSGDLSVYWYQQSLDQGLQFLIQYYNGEERAKGNILERFSAQQFPDLHSELNLSSLELGDSALYFCASSPRFDTQYFGPGTRLTVL.

This clone showed up just a few times. The chain has TRBV30 and TRBJ1-1; weak D call: TRBD1 (6 bases). V shed 4 bases and J shed 7 bases, with 16 bases lying between them. Germline CDR1 reads GTSNPN; CDR2 reads SVGIG (reference sequence). CDR3 length: 13 residues. Written as DNA, the CDR3 is TGTGCCTGGACCGCAGGGGAGGGACTTGAAGCTTTCTTT. Protein product: CAWTAGEGLEAFF.

The chain couples TRBV5-1 to TRBJ1-2; D may be TRBD1 (6 bases). V was pared by 1 base and J by 2 bases, with 6 bases between. In germline, CDR1 is SGHRS, CDR2 YFSETQ. CDR3 length equals 13 residues. CDR3 sequence: CASSLQGNYGYTF. The CDR3 DNA follows: TGCGCCAGCAGCTTGCAGGGGAACTATGGCTACACCTTC.